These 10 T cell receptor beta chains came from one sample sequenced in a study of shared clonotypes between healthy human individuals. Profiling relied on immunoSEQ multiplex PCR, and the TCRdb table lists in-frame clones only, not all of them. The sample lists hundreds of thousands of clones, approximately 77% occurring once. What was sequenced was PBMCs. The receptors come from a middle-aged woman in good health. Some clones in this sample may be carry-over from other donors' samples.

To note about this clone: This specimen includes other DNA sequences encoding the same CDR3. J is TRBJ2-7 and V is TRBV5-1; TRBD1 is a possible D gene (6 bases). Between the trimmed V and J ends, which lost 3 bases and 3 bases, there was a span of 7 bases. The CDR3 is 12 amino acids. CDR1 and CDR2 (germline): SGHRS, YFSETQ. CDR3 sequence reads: CASSSDSYEQYF. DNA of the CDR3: TGCGCCAGCAGCTCGGACAGCTACGAGCAGTACTTC.

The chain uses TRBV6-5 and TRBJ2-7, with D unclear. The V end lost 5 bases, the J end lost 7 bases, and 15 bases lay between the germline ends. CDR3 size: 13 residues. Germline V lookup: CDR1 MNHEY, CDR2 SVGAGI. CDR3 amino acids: CASSPGRIGEQYF. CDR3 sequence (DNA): TGTGCCAGCAGTCCTGGTCGGATTGGGGAGCAGTACTTC.

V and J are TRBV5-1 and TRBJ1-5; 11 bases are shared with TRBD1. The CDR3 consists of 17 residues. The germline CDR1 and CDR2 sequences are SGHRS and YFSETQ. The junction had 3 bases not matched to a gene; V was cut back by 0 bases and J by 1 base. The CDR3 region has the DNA TGCGCCAGCAGCTTGGACGGGACAGGGGGGAGCAATCAGCCCCAGCATTTT. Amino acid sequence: CASSLDGTGGSNQPQHF.

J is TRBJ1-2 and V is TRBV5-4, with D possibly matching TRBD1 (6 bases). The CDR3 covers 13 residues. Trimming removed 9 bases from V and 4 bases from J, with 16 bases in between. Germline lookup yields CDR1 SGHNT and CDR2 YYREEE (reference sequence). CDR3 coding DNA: TGTGCCATGCTAGTAGGGGGGGCCTATGGCTACACCTTC. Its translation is CAMLVGGAYGYTF. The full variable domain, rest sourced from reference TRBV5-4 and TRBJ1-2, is ETGVTQSPTHLIKTRGQQVTLRCSSQSGHNTVSWYQQALGQGPQFIFQYYREEENGRGNFPPRFSGLQFPNYSSELNVNALELDDSALYLCAMLVGGAYGYTFGSGTRLTVV.

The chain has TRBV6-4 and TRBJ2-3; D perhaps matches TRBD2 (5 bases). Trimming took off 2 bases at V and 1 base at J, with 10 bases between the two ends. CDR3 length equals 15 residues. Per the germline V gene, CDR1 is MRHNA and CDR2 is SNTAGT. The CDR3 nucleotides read TGTGCCAGCAGTGACGGGAGTGTCGGCACAGATACGCAGTATTTT. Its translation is CASSDGSVGTDTQYF.

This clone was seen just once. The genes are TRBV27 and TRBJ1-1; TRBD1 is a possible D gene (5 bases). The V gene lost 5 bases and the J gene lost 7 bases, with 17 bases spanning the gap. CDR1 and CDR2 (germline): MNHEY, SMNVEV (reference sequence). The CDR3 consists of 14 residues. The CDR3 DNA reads TGTGCCAGCAGTCCAGGGCGGGGTACTCTTGAAGCTTTCTTT. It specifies CASSPGRGTLEAFF.

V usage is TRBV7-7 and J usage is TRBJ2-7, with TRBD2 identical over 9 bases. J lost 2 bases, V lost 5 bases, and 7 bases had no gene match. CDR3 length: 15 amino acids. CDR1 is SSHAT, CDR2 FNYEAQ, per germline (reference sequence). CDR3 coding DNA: TGTGCCAGCAGCCCTGGGGTAGCGGGGGCCTACGAGCAGTACTTC. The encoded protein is CASSPGVAGAYEQYF.

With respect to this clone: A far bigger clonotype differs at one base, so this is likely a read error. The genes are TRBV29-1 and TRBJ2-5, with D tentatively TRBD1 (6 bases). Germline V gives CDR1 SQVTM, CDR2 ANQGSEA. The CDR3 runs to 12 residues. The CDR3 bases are TGCAGCGTTGTACAGGGTTTTGAGACCCAGCACTTC. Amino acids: CSVVQGFETQHF.

The CDR3 DNA is TGTGCCAGTACTCCGGGACAGGGGGCGAACACTGAAGCTTTCTTT. It yields the protein CASTPGQGANTEAFF. The chain joins TRBV19 to TRBJ1-1; TRBD1 matches 12 bases. Germline V gene lookup returns CDR1 LNHDA and CDR2 SQIVND (reference sequence). This CDR3 has 15 amino acids. V lost 7 bases to trimming and J lost 1 base; unmatched junction nucleotides: 4.

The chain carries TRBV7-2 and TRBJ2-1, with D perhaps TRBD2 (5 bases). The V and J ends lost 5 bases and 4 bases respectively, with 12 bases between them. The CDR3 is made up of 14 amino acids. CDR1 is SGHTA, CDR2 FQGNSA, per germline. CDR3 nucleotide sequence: TGTGCCAGCAGCGCTACGGGATCGTACAATGAGCAGTTCTTC. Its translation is CASSATGSYNEQFF.